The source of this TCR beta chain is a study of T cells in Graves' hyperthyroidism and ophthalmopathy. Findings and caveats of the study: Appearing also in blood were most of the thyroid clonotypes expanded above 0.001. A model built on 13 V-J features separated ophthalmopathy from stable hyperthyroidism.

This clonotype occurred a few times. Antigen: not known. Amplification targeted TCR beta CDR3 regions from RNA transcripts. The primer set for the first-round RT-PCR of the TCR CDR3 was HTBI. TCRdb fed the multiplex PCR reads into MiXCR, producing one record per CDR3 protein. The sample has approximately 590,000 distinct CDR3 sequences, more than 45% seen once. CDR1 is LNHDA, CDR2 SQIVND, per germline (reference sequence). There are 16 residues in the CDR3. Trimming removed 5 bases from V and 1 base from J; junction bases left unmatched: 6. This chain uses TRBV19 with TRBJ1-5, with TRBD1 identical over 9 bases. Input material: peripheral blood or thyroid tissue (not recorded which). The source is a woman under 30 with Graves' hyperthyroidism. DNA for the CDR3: TGTGCCAGTAGTGTGGACAGGGGAGGAAGCAATCAGCCCCAGCATTTT. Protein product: CASSVDRGGSNQPQHF.